This T cell receptor beta chain was documented in a study of T cells expressing NK-cell markers. Each CDR3 protein gets one entry in TCRdb, which reprocessed the 5' RACE reads and gives no DNA. The listing contains about 410,000 distinct CDR3 sequences. This clonotype was sampled from a woman aged 45-60 years in good health. The sequenced sample consisted of blood T cells: a sorted CD56 or NKG2C T cell subset, CD4+ or CD8+ T cells, or bulk PBMC T cells (not recorded which).

Here the CDR3 reads CASSFSWNSYNEQFF. The chain joins TRBV7-8 to TRBJ2-1. CDR1 SGHVS and CDR2 FQNEAQ come from the germline V gene. The CDR3 consists of 15 residues. The variable domain in full, completed from reference TRBV7-8 and TRBJ2-1, reads GAGVSQSPRYKVAKRGQDVALRCDPISGHVSLFWYQQALGQGPEFLTYFQNEAQLDKSGLPSDRFFAERPEGSVSTLKIQRTQQEDSAVYLCASSFSWNSYNEQFFGPGTRLTVL.